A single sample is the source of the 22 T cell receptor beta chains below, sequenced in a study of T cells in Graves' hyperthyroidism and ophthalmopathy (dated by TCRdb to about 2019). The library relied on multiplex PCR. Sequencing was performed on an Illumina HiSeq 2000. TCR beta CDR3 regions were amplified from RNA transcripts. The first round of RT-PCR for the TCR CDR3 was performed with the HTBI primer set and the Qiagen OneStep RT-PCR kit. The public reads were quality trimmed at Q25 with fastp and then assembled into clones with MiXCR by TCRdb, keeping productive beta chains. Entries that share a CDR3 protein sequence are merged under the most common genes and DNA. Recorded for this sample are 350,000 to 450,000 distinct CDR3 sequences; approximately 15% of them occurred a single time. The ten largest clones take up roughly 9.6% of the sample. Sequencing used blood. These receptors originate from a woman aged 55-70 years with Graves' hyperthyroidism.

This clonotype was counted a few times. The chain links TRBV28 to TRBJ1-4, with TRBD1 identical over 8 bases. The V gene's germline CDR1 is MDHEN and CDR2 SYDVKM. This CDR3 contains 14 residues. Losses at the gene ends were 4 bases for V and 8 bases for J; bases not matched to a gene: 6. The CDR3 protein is CASSSLDRAEKLFF. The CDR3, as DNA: TGTGCCAGCAGTTCTCTGGACAGGGCAGAAAAACTGTTTTTT.

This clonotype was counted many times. CDR3 loop: CASSWIQETQYF. The CDR3 nucleotides are TGTGCCAGCAGCTGGATTCAAGAGACCCAGTACTTC. The rearrangement joins TRBV11-2 to TRBJ2-5, with unresolved D. V shed 4 bases and J shed 2 bases, with 5 bases lying between them. The CDR3 loop spans 12 amino acids. The germline CDR1 and CDR2 sequences are SGHAT and FQNNGV.

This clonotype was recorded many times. In DNA form, the CDR3 reads TGTGCCACCCTGACCTTTGCACAGGGAGTCCCGAATGAGCAGTTCTTC. Amino acids: CATLTFAQGVPNEQFF. The gene calls are TRBV5-4 and TRBJ2-1, with a weak D call TRBD1 (6 bases). This CDR3 has 16 amino acids. Trimming stripped 9 bases from V and 7 bases from J, with 26 bases between. From germline, CDR1 is SGHNT and CDR2 YYREEE (reference sequence).

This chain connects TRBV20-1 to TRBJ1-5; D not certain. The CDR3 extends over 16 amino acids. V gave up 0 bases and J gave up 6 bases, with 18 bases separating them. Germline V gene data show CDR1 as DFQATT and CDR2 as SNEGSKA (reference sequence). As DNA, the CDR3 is TGCAGTGCTAGAGAACCGACTCATTCCGGAGGTCAGCCCCAGCATTTT. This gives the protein CSAREPTHSGGQPQHF.

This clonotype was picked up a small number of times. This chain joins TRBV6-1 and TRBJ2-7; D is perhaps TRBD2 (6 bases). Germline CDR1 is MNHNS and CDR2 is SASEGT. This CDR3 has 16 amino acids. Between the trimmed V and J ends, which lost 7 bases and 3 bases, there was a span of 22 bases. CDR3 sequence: CASTLRGGQEGYEQYF. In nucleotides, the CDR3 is TGTGCCAGCACCCTGCGAGGTGGGCAGGAGGGCTACGAGCAGTACTTC.

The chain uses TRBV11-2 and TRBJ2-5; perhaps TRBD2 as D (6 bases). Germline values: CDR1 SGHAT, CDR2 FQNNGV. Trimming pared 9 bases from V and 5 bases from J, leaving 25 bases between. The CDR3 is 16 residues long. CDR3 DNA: TGTGCCAGTAGCCTGGGAGGCCGTCCTGTCGCCGAGACCCAGTACTTC. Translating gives CASSLGGRPVAETQYF. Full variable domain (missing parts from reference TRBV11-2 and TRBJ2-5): EAGVAQSPRYKIIEKRQSVAFWCNPISGHATLYWYQQILGQGPKLLIQFQNNGVVDDSQLPKDRFSAERLKGVDSTLKIQPAKLEDSAVYLCASSLGGRPVAETQYFGPGTRLLVL.

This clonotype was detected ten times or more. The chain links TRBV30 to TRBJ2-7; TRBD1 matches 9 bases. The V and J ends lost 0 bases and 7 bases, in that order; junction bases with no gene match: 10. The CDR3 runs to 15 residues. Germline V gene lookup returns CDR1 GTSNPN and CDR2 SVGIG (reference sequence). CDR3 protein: CAWSVTGTGYEEQYF. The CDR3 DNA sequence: TGTGCCTGGAGTGTAACCGGGACAGGGTACGAGGAGCAGTACTTC.

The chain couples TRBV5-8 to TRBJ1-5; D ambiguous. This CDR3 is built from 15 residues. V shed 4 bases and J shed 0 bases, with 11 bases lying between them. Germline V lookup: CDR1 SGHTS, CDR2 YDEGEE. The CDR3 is CASSTALYSNQPQHF. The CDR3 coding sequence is TGTGCCAGCAGCACCGCCCTATATAGCAATCAGCCCCAGCATTTT.

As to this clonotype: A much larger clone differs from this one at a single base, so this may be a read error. CDR3 nucleotides: TGTGCCAGCACCTCGGACTGGAGCTACAATGAGCAGCTCTTC. It translates to CASTSDWSYNEQLF. The chain links TRBV12-3 or TRBV12-4 to TRBJ2-1; maybe TRBD2 (5 bases). CDR3 length: 14 amino acids.

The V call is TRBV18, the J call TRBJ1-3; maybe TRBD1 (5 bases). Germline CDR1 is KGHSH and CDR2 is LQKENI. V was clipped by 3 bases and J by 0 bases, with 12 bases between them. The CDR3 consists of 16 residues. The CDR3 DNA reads TGTGCCAGCTCACCCTCCGAGGGGAGCTCTGGAAACACCATATATTTT. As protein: CASSPSEGSSGNTIYF.

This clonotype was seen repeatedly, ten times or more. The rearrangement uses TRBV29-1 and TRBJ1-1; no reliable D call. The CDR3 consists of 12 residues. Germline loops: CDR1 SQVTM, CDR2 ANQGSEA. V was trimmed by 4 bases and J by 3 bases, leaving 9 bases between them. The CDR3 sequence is CSVVFPYTEAFF. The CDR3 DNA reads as TGCAGCGTTGTCTTTCCTTACACTGAAGCTTTCTTT.

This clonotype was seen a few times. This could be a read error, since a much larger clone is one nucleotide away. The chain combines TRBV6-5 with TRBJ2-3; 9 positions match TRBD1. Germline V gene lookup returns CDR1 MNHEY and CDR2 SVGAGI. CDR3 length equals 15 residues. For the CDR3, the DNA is TGTGCCAGCAGTTCGACAGGGGGTAGCACAGATGCGCAGTATTTT. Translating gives CASSSTGGSTDAQYF.

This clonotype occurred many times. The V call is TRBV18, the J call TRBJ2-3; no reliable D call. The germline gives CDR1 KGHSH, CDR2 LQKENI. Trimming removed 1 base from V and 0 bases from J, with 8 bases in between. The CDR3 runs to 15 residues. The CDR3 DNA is TGTGCCAGCTCACCACAGCACTCTAGCACAGATACGCAGTATTTT. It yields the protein CASSPQHSSTDTQYF. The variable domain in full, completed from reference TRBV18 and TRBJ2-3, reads NAGVMQNPRHLVRRRGQEARLRCSPMKGHSHVYWYRQLPEEGLKFMVYLQKENIIDESGMPKERFSAEFPKEGPSILRIQQVVRGDSAAYFCASSPQHSSTDTQYFGPGTRLTVL.

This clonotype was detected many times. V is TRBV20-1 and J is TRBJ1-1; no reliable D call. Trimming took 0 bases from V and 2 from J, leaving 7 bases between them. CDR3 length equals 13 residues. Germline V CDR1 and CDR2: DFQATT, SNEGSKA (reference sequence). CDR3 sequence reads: CSAREHPNTEAFF. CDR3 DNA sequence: TGCAGTGCTAGAGAACACCCAAACACTGAAGCTTTCTTT.

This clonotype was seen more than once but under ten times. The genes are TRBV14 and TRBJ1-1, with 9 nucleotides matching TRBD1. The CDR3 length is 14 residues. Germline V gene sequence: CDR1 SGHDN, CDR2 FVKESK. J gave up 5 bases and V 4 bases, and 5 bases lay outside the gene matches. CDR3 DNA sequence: TGTGCCAGCAGCCGCCTAGGACAGGGGACTGAAGCTTTCTTT. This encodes CASSRLGQGTEAFF.

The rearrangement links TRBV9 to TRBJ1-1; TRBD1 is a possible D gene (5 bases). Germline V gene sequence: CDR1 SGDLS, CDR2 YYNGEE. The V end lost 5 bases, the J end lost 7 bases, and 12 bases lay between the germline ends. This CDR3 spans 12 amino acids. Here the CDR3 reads CASSGGSSEAFF. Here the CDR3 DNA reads TGTGCCAGCAGTGGGGGTTCTAGTGAAGCTTTCTTT.

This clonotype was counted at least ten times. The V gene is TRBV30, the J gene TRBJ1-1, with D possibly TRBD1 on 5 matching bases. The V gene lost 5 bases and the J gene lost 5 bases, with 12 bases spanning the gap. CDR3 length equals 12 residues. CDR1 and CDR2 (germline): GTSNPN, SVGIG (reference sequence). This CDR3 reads CAWSRGGTEAFF. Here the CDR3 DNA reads TGTGCCTGGTCCCGGGGGGGAACTGAAGCTTTCTTT.

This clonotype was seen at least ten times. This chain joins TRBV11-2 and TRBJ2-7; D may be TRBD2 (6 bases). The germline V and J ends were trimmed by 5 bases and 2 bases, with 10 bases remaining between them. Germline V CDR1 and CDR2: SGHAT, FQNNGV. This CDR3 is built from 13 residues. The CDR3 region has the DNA TGTGCCAGCAGCGCGGGACTTACCTACGAGCAGTACTTC. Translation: CASSAGLTYEQYF.

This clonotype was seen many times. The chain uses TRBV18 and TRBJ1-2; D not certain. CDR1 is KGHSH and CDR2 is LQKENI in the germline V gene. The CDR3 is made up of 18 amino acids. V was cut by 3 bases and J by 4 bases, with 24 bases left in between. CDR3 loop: CASSPASVRDGPFYGYTF. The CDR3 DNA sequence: TGTGCCAGCTCACCGGCATCTGTCCGAGACGGCCCTTTCTATGGCTACACCTTC.

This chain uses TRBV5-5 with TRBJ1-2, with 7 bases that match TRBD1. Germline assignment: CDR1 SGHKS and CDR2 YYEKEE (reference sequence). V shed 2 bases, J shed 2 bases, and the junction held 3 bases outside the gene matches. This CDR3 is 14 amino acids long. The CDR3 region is CASSFGQENYGYTF. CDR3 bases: TGTGCCAGCAGCTTTGGACAGGAGAACTATGGCTACACCTTC. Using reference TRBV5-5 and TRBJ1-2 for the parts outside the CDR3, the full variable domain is DAGVTQSPTHLIKTRGQQVTLRCSPISGHKSVSWYQQVLGQGPQFIFQYYEKEERGRGNFPDRFSARQFPNYSSELNVNALLLGDSALYLCASSFGQENYGYTFGSGTRLTVV.

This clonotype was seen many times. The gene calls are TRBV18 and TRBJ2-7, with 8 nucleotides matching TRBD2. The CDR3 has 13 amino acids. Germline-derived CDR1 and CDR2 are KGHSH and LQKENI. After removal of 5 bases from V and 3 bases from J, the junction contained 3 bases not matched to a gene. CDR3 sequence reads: CASSSGTSYEQYF. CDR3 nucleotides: TGTGCCAGCTCATCCGGGACTAGCTACGAGCAGTACTTC. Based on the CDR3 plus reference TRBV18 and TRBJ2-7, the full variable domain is NAGVMQNPRHLVRRRGQEARLRCSPMKGHSHVYWYRQLPEEGLKFMVYLQKENIIDESGMPKERFSAEFPKEGPSILRIQQVVRGDSAAYFCASSSGTSYEQYFGPGTRLTVT.

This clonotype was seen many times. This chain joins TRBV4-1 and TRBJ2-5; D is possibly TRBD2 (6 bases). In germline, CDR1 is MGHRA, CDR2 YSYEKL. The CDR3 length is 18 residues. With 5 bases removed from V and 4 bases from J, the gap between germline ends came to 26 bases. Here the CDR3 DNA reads TGCGCCAGCAGCGGGGGGAGTGGCGGGGCCAAAGGAGGAGAGACCCAGTACTTC. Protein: CASSGGSGGAKGGETQYF.